A selection of T cell receptor beta chains follows, all from one sample in a study of chemoradiotherapy in HPV16-positive cancers. Assay: immunoSEQ multiplex PCR; the TCRdb copy retains only in-frame clones and omits some. Of approximately 15,000 clones listed, roughly 79% were seen once; the top ten hold around 9.9%. Sample collection occurred from a patient who underwent chemoradiotherapy. The receptors shown here come from a human donor with HPV-associated anogenital cancer. Each CDR3 is given with its conserved first and last residue. D genes are given only for firm matches. Part of the rows lack a size; the others show once, few, many or a class for expanded clones.

v_call	j_call	d_call	clone_size	cdr3_aa	cdr3_nt
TRBV4-1	TRBJ2-7	.	.	CASSQGPTEYEQYF	TGCGCCAGCAGCCAAGGCCCCACAGAGTACGAGCAGTACTTC
TRBV5-4	TRBJ1-1	.	.	CASSWGGGQQNTEAFF	TGTGCCAGCAGCTGGGGCGGTGGGCAGCAGAACACTGAAGCTTTCTTT
TRBV20-1	TRBJ2-1	.	.	CSARSYNEQFF	TGCAGTGCCCGCTCCTACAATGAGCAGTTCTTC
TRBV10-1	TRBJ1-2	.	few	CASSPDTYTF	TGCGCCAGCAGCCCCGATACCTACACCTTC
TRBV6-1	TRBJ2-2	TRBD1	.	CASRGRQGAGELFF	TGTGCCAGCAGAGGCAGACAGGGGGCCGGGGAGCTGTTTTTT
TRBV18	TRBJ1-4	.	.	CASSPQGRPNEKLFF	TGTGCCAGCTCACCTCAGGGGCGCCCCAATGAAAAACTGTTTTTT
TRBV9	TRBJ2-1	.	.	CASSVADYNEQFF	TGTGCCAGCAGCGTAGCGGATTACAATGAGCAGTTCTTC
TRBV7-9	TRBJ2-7	TRBD1	.	CASSSWTGKYEQYF	TGTGCCAGCAGCTCATGGACAGGGAAGTACGAGCAGTACTTC
TRBV2	TRBJ1-6	TRBD1	.	CASRQGQDNSPLHF	TGTGCCAGCAGACAAGGACAGGATAATTCACCCCTCCACTTT
TRBV7-2	TRBJ2-3	.	.	CASRRLVTDTQYF	TGTGCCAGCAGACGACTAGTCACAGATACGCAGTATTTT
TRBV18	TRBJ2-7	TRBD2	once	CASSPSGGGNEQYF	TGTGCCAGCTCCCCTTCTGGGGGGGGAAACGAGCAGTACTTC
TRBV19	TRBJ2-2	.	.	CASSPHSTWNTGELFF	TGTGCCAGTAGTCCCCACAGTACTTGGAACACCGGGGAGCTGTTTTTT
TRBV2	TRBJ2-4	TRBD1	once	CASQLNQGATEYF	TGTGCCAGCCAGTTAAACCAGGGGGCAACAGAGTACTTC
TRBV28	TRBJ1-5	.	.	CASIPSGDPNQPQHF	TGTGCCAGCATCCCCTCGGGGGATCCCAATCAGCCCCAGCATTTT
TRBV7-2	TRBJ1-5	.	.	CASSLDRVKDQPQHF	TGTGCCAGCAGCTTAGACAGGGTGAAGGATCAGCCCCAGCATTTT
TRBV27	TRBJ2-7	.	few	CASNGENPLYEQYF	TGTGCCAGCAACGGGGAGAACCCCCTCTACGAGCAGTACTTC
TRBV6-1	TRBJ1-1	.	.	CASRPSNTEAFF	TGTGCCAGCAGACCCAGCAACACTGAAGCTTTCTTT
TRBV14	TRBJ1-6	.	.	CASSQGSGTPLHF	TGTGCCAGCAGCCAAGGGTCCGGGACACCCCTCCACTTT
TRBV5-1	TRBJ1-3	.	.	CASSLDLDGEAGNTIYF	TGCGCCAGCAGCTTGGACCTCGATGGGGAGGCTGGAAACACCATATATTTT
TRBV6-5	TRBJ1-6	.	.	CASTLSLASSPLHF	TGTGCCAGCACCTTATCCCTTGCGTCATCACCCCTCCACTTT
TRBV7-9	TRBJ1-4	.	.	CASSLGGFATNEKLFF	TGTGCCAGCAGCTTAGGAGGCTTTGCAACTAATGAAAAACTGTTTTTT
TRBV10-1	TRBJ1-5	TRBD1	few	CAIIPGQGVPGNQPQHF	TGCGCCATCATCCCCGGACAGGGAGTGCCTGGCAATCAGCCCCAGCATTTT
TRBV18	TRBJ2-6	.	.	CASSPLAGQLSSGANVLTF	TGTGCCAGCTCACCACTAGCCGGACAGCTGAGCTCTGGGGCCAACGTCCTGACTTTC
TRBV18	TRBJ1-1	.	few	CASSPPAGQREAFF	TGTGCCAGCTCACCGCCGGCCGGACAGCGGGAAGCTTTCTTT
TRBV6-5	TRBJ2-1	.	.	CASSLDRSSYNEQFF	TGTGCCAGCAGCCTTGACCGCAGCTCCTACAATGAGCAGTTCTTC
TRBV28	TRBJ2-2	.	.	CASSSPRGPRRNTGELFF	TGTGCCAGCAGTTCCCCACGGGGGCCGAGACGGAACACCGGGGAGCTGTTTTTT
TRBV4-2	TRBJ2-7	TRBD2	.	CASSLLGGVSGEQYF	TGTGCCAGCAGCCTGCTTGGGGGGGTATCGGGAGAGCAGTACTTC
TRBV27	TRBJ2-7	.	.	CASSSRPGRAYEQYF	TGTGCCAGCAGTTCAAGGCCGGGACGGGCCTACGAGCAGTACTTC
TRBV7-6	TRBJ2-1	.	.	CASSLTGFEQFF	TGTGCCAGCAGTCTCACAGGGTTTGAGCAGTTCTTC
TRBV4-2	TRBJ2-7	.	.	CASSPVGSYEQYF	TGTGCCAGCAGCCCCGTCGGCTCCTACGAGCAGTACTTC
TRBV25-1	TRBJ1-5	.	few	CASSALGGDDQPQHF	TGTGCCAGCAGTGCTCTCGGGGGGGACGATCAGCCCCAGCATTTT
TRBV5-1	TRBJ2-2	TRBD1	.	CASSSGQGTGELFF	TGCGCCAGCAGCTCGGGACAGGGCACCGGGGAGCTGTTTTTT
TRBV4-2	TRBJ2-2	.	.	CASSQDQLGPTGELFF	TGTGCCAGCAGCCAAGATCAATTGGGACCCACCGGGGAGCTGTTTTTT
TRBV18	TRBJ1-1	.	.	CASSPPGGSNTEAFF	TGTGCCAGCTCACCACCCGGGGGCTCGAACACTGAAGCTTTCTTT
TRBV14	TRBJ1-6	.	.	CASSQVAGGPSPLHF	TGTGCCAGCAGCCAAGTTGCTGGGGGCCCTTCACCCCTCCACTTT
TRBV30	TRBJ1-5	.	.	CAWNHGAPGGNQPQHF	TGTGCCTGGAATCACGGGGCCCCGGGGGGCAATCAGCCCCAGCATTTT
TRBV2	TRBJ1-3	.	few	CASSVGGLGYF	TGTGCCAGCAGTGTTGGGGGACTTGGATATTTT
TRBV6-5	TRBJ2-7	TRBD1	.	CASRGQGVYEQYF	TGTGCCTCCCGGGGACAGGGTGTTTACGAGCAGTACTTC
TRBV30	TRBJ1-2	.	few	CAWRVGARGYTF	TGTGCCTGGCGCGTGGGGGCCCGTGGCTACACCTTC
TRBV18	TRBJ1-1	.	.	CASSPIMQGNTEAFF	TGTGCCAGCTCACCAATCATGCAGGGGAACACTGAAGCTTTCTTT
TRBV6-1	TRBJ1-2	.	.	CASSWGPNYGYTF	TGTGCCAGCAGCTGGGGGCCTAACTATGGCTACACCTTC
TRBV5-1	TRBJ2-7	.	once	CASSPPEVLEQYF	TGCGCCAGCAGCCCACCCGAAGTCCTCGAGCAGTACTTC
TRBV10-3	TRBJ2-7	TRBD1	.	CAISELSGQGKAEQYF	TGTGCCATCAGTGAGTTGTCGGGACAGGGAAAGGCCGAGCAGTACTTC
TRBV5-4	TRBJ2-4	.	.	CASTDTTKGPKNIQYF	TGTGCCAGCACCGACACAACCAAGGGTCCCAAAAACATTCAGTACTTC
TRBV2	TRBJ1-3	TRBD1	few	CASKGPGGTGNTIYF	TGTGCCAGCAAGGGTCCAGGGGGAACTGGAAACACCATATATTTT
TRBV7-8	TRBJ1-6	.	.	CASSLSGRSSYNSPLHF	TGTGCCAGCAGCTTATCCGGAAGAAGCTCCTATAATTCACCCCTCCACTTT
TRBV5-4	TRBJ1-4	TRBD1	.	CASSLQGRSEKLFF	TGTGCCAGCAGCTTACAGGGGAGGAGTGAAAAACTGTTTTTT
TRBV5-1	TRBJ1-6	TRBD1	few	CASSLAGQGSSPLHF	TGCGCCAGCAGCTTGGCCGGACAGGGGAGTTCACCCCTCCACTTT
TRBV7-2	TRBJ1-5	TRBD1	.	CASSLRVRGTGGVQPQHF	TGTGCCAGCAGCTTAAGGGTCCGCGGGACAGGGGGCGTACAGCCCCAGCATTTT
TRBV25-1	TRBJ1-1	.	.	CASSAAGGDTEAFF	TGTGCCAGCAGTGCGGCAGGCGGGGACACTGAAGCTTTCTTT
TRBV2	TRBJ1-2	.	.	CASSDSFNYGYTF	TGTGCCAGCAGTGACAGCTTTAACTATGGCTACACCTTC
TRBV7-2	TRBJ1-3	.	.	CASSLAWGDRNTIYF	TGTGCCAGCAGCTTAGCTTGGGGAGACCGCAACACCATATATTTT
TRBV20-1	TRBJ2-7	.	.	CSADSYYEQYF	TGCAGTGCCGACAGCTACTACGAGCAGTACTTC
TRBV7-6	TRBJ1-2	TRBD1	.	CASSRGQGALTNYGYTF	TGTGCCAGCAGCCGCGGACAGGGCGCCTTAACTAACTATGGCTACACCTTC
TRBV5-6	TRBJ2-1	.	once	CASSLGSGGEFF	TGTGCCAGCAGCTTGGGTTCCGGGGGAGAGTTCTTC
TRBV6-4	TRBJ2-7	.	few	CASSETAYEQYF	TGTGCCAGCAGTGAGACAGCCTACGAGCAGTACTTC
TRBV7-2	TRBJ2-5	.	.	CASSLAQTQYF	TGTGCCAGCAGCTTAGCCCAGACCCAGTACTTC
TRBV2	TRBJ1-2	TRBD1	.	CASSRQGSGYTF	TGTGCCAGCAGCAGACAGGGGTCTGGCTACACCTTC
TRBV28	TRBJ1-5	.	.	CASSLLHGGNQPQHF	TGTGCCAGCAGTTTACTCCATGGAGGCAATCAGCCCCAGCATTTT
TRBV5-1	TRBJ2-7	TRBD2	.	CASSFNLAGAYEQYF	TGCGCCAGCAGCTTTAATCTAGCGGGGGCCTACGAGCAGTACTTC